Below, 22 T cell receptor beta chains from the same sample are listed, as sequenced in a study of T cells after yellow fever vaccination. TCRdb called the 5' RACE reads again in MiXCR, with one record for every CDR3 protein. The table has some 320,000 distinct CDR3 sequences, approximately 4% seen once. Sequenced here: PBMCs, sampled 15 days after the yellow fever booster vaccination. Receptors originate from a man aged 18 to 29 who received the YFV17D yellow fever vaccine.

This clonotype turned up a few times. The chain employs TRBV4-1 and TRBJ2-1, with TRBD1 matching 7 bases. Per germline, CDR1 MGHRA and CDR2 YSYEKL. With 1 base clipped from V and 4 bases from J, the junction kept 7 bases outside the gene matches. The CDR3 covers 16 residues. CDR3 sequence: CASSQVPGQTYNEQFF. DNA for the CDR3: TGCGCCAGCAGCCAAGTCCCGGGACAGACATACAATGAGCAGTTCTTC.

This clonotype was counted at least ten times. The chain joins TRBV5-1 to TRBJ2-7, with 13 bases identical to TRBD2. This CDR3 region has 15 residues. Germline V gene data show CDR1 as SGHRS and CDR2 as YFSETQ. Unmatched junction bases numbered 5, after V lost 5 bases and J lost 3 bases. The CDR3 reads CASRHGTSGNYEQYF. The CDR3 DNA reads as TGCGCCAGCAGGCATGGGACTAGCGGGAACTACGAGCAGTACTTC.

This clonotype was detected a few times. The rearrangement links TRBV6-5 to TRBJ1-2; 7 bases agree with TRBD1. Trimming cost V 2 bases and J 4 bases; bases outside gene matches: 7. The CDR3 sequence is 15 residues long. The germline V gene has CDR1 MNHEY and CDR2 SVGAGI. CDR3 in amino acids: CASSYNRDSVYGYTF. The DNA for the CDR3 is TGTGCCAGCAGTTACAACCGGGACAGCGTCTATGGCTACACCTTC.

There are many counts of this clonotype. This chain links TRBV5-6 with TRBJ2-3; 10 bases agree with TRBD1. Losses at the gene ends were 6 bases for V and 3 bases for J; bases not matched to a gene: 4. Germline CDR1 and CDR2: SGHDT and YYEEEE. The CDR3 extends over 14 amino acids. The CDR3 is CASTRDRGTDTQYF. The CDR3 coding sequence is TGTGCCAGCACCAGGGACAGGGGTACAGATACGCAGTATTTT.

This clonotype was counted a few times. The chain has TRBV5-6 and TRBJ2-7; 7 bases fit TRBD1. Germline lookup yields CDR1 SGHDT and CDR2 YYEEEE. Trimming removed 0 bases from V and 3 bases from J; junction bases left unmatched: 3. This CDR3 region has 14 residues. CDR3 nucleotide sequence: TGTGCCAGCAGCTTGGTGGGACAGAACTACGAGCAGTACTTC. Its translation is CASSLVGQNYEQYF.

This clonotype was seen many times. For the CDR3, the DNA is TGCGCCAGCAGCTTCGGGACTAGCTACGAGCAGTACTTC. Translated: CASSFGTSYEQYF. The rearrangement links TRBV5-1 to TRBJ2-7; 8 bases fit TRBD2. Germline V gene data show CDR1 as SGHRS and CDR2 as YFSETQ. V shed 2 bases and J 3 bases; nucleotides not matched to a gene: 1. The CDR3 runs to 13 residues. Looking up the rest from reference TRBV5-1 and TRBJ2-7 gives the full variable domain: KAGVTQTPRYLIKTRGQQVTLSCSPISGHRSVSWYQQTPGQGLQFLFEYFSETQRNKGNFPGRFSGRQFSNSRSEMNVSTLELGDSALYLCASSFGTSYEQYFGPGTRLTVT.

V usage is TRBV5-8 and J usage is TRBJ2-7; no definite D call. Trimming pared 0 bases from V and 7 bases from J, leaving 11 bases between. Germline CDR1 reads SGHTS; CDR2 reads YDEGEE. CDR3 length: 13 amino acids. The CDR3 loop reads CASSLGGTREQYV. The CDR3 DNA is TGTGCCAGCAGCTTGGGGGGTACGCGGGAGCAGTACGTC.

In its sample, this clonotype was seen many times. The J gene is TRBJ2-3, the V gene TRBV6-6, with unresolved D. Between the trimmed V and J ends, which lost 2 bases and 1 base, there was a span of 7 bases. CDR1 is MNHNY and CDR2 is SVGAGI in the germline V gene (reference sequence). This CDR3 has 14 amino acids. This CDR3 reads CASSYRAGTDTQYF. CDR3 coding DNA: TGTGCCAGCAGTTACCGGGCTGGCACAGATACGCAGTATTTT.

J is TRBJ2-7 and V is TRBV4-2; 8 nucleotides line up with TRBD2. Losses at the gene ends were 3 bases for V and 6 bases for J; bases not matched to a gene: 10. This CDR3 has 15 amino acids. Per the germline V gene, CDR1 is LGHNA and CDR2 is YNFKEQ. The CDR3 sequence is CASSQYGGAQPEQYF. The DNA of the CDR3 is TGTGCCAGCAGCCAGTACGGGGGGGCCCAGCCCGAGCAGTACTTC.

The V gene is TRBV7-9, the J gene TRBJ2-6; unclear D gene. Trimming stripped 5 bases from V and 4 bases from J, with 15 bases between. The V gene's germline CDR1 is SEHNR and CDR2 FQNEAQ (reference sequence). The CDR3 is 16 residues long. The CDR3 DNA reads TGTGCCAGCAGCCCTAAACTCTCCGGCGGGGCCAACGTCCTGACTTTC. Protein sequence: CASSPKLSGGANVLTF.

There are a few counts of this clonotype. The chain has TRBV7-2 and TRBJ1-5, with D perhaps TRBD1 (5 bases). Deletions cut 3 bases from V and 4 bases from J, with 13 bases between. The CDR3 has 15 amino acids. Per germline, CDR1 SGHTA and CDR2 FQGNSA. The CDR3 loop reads CASSFYGTENQPQHF. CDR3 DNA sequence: TGTGCCAGCAGCTTTTACGGGACGGAAAATCAGCCCCAGCATTTT.

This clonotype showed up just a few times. The CDR3 sequence is CASSLFSRAGEQFF. The CDR3 DNA reads as TGTGCCAGCAGCTTATTTTCCAGGGCAGGCGAGCAGTTCTTC. V is TRBV7-9 and J is TRBJ2-1; tentative D call: TRBD1 (5 bases). Per germline, CDR1 SEHNR and CDR2 FQNEAQ (reference sequence). The CDR3 extends over 14 amino acids. The V and J ends lost 2 bases and 10 bases respectively, with 15 bases between them.

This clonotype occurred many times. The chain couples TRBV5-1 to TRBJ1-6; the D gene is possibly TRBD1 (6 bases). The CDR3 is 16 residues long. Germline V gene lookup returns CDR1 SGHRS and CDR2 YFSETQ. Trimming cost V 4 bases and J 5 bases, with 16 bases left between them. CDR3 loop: CASSPSVGDNNSPLHF. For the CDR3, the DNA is TGCGCCAGCAGCCCAAGTGTAGGGGACAATAATTCACCCCTCCACTTT. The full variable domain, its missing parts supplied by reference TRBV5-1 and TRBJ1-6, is KAGVTQTPRYLIKTRGQQVTLSCSPISGHRSVSWYQQTPGQGLQFLFEYFSETQRNKGNFPGRFSGRQFSNSRSEMNVSTLELGDSALYLCASSPSVGDNNSPLHFGNGTRLTVT.

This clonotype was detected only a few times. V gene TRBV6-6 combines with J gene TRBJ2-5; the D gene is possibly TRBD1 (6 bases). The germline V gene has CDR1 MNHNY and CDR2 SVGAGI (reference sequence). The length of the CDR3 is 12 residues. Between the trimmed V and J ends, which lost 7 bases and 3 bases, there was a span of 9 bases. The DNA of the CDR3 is TGTGCCAGCACCAGGGGAGAAGAGACCCAGTACTTC. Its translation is CASTRGEETQYF.

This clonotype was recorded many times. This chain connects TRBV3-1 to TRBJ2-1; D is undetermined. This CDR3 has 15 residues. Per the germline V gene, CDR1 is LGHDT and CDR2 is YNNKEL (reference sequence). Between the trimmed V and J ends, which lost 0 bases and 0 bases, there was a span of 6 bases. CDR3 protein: CASSQDWRSYNEQFF. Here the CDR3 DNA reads TGTGCCAGCAGCCAAGATTGGCGCTCCTACAATGAGCAGTTCTTC.

The CDR3 is CASSVISGGAYEQYF. The CDR3 DNA reads as TGCGCCAGCAGCGTGATCTCCGGGGGGGCCTACGAGCAGTACTTC. The V gene is TRBV5-1, the J gene TRBJ2-7; 8 bases map to TRBD2. Per germline, CDR1 SGHRS and CDR2 YFSETQ. The CDR3 is made up of 15 amino acids. V was pared by 4 bases and J by 2 bases, with 8 bases of the junction left unmatched.

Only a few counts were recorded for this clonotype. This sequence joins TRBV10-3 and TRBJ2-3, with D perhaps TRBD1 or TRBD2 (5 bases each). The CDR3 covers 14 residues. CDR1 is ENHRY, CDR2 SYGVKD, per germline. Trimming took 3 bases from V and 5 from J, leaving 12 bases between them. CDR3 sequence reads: CAISDGDGVDTQYF. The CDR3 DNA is TGTGCCATCAGTGACGGGGACGGCGTAGATACGCAGTATTTT.

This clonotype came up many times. CDR3 region: CASSQTDTGELFF. CDR3 sequence (DNA): TGCGCCAGCAGCCAAACCGATACCGGGGAGCTGTTTTTT. The rearrangement uses TRBV4-1 and TRBJ2-2, with D uncertain. Germline values: CDR1 MGHRA, CDR2 YSYEKL. The CDR3 is made up of 13 amino acids. Trimming removed 2 bases from V and 5 bases from J, with 6 bases in between.

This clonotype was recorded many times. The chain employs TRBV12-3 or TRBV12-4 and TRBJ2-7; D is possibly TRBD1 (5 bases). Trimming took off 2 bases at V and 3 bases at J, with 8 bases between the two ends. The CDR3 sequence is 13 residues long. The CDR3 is CASSLYRNYEQYF. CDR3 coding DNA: TGTGCCAGCAGTTTATACAGGAACTACGAGCAGTACTTC.

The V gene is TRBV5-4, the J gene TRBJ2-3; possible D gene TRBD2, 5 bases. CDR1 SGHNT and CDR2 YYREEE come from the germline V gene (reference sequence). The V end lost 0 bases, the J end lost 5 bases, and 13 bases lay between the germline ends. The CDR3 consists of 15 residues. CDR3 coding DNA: TGTGCCAGCAGCTTGGATGCGGGCCGAGTAGATACGCAGTATTTT. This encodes CASSLDAGRVDTQYF.

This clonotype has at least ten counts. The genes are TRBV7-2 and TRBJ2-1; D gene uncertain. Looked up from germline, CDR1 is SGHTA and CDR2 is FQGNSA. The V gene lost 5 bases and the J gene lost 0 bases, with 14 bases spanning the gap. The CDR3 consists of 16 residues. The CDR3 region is CASSLNGPSSYNEQFF. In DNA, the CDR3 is TGTGCCAGCAGCCTCAATGGCCCGAGCTCCTACAATGAGCAGTTCTTC.

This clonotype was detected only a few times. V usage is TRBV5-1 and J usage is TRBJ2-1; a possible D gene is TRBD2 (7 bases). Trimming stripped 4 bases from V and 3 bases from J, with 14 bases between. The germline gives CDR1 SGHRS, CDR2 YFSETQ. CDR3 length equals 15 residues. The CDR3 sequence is CASSPRGGDYNEQFF. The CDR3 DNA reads TGCGCCAGCAGCCCGCGAGGGGGGGACTACAATGAGCAGTTCTTC.